Below, 20 T cell receptor beta chains from the same sample are listed, as sequenced in a study of T-cell reconstitution after alpha-beta-depleted transplantation in children. Unique molecular identifiers tagged the TCRbeta library. TCRdb reprocessed the PCR reads via MiXCR and lists one record per CDR3 protein. The data show roughly 120,000 distinct CDR3 sequences, about 9.4% seen once. Sequences were derived from PBMCs, sampled before TCRalphabeta/CD19-depleted stem cell transplant. Receptor source: a boy younger than 10 with acute lymphoblastic leukemia, due to receive a stem cell transplant.

The gene calls are TRBV5-5 and TRBJ2-1; weak D call: TRBD1 (6 bases). CDR3 length: 14 residues. Germline V gene data show CDR1 as SGHKS and CDR2 as YYEKEE (reference sequence). Trimming pared 0 bases from V and 7 bases from J, leaving 11 bases between. CDR3 protein: CASSLVGAGNEQFF. The DNA of the CDR3 is TGTGCCAGCAGCTTGGTGGGGGCAGGGAATGAGCAGTTCTTC.

This clonotype turned up a few times. The chain uses TRBV7-2 and TRBJ2-6; D unresolved. Germline V gene sequence: CDR1 SGHTA, CDR2 FQGNSA. V dropped 3 bases and J dropped 3 bases, with 9 bases sitting between them. The length of the CDR3 is 15 residues. For the CDR3, the DNA is TGTGCCAGCAGCTTTACCCTAGTTGGGGCCAACGTCCTGACTTTC. It encodes CASSFTLVGANVLTF.

The chain uses TRBV12-3 or TRBV12-4 and TRBJ2-3; D uncertain. The CDR3 has 14 residues. V lost 6 bases, J lost 0 bases, and 10 bases lay in between. CDR3 amino acids: CASRNRASTDTQYF. CDR3 coding DNA: TGTGCCAGCAGGAATCGAGCTAGCACAGATACGCAGTATTTT.

This clonotype came up a few times. The chain links TRBV7-9 to TRBJ1-1; 7 positions match TRBD1. Germline V gene sequence: CDR1 SEHNR, CDR2 FQNEAQ (reference sequence). V trimming: 7 bases; J trimming: 1 base; junction bases outside the gene matches: 6. CDR3 size: 14 residues. The CDR3 nucleotides are TGTGCCAGCATCAGACAGGGCCGGAACACTGAAGCTTTCTTT. Its translation is CASIRQGRNTEAFF.

The table lists this clonotype with a few counts. CDR3 in DNA: TGTGCCAGCTCACTTACCAACAGACTAGCGGGATATGACGAGCAGTACTTC. Protein: CASSLTNRLAGYDEQYF. The chain is built from TRBV18 and TRBJ2-7; 11 nucleotides align to TRBD2. The V segment lost 4 bases and the J segment 5 bases; nucleotides outside the gene matches: 13. CDR3 length equals 17 residues. The germline V gene encodes CDR1 KGHSH and CDR2 LQKENI.

There are a few counts of this clonotype. The CDR3 DNA reads TGCAGTGCTCCCCTGGGAGGGAGGAATGAGCAGTTCTTC. Translating it yields CSAPLGGRNEQFF. This rearrangement joins TRBV20-1 to TRBJ2-1; 7 positions match TRBD2. The V gene end was trimmed by 5 bases and the J gene end by 7 bases; junction bases not matched to a gene: 8. The CDR3 loop spans 13 amino acids. Germline values: CDR1 DFQATT, CDR2 SNEGSKA (reference sequence).

J is TRBJ2-2 and V is TRBV4-1; D not resolved. The CDR3 is made up of 16 amino acids. CDR1 and CDR2 (germline): MGHRA, YSYEKL. Trimming left V 0 bases short and J 0 bases short, with 8 bases between. CDR3 bases: TGCGCCAGCAGCCAAGATCCTAGTCCGAACACCGGGGAGCTGTTTTTT. The encoded protein is CASSQDPSPNTGELFF.

The sample holds one count of this clonotype. This chain links TRBV24-1 with TRBJ2-1, with 9 bases identical to TRBD2. The V gene's germline CDR1 is KGHDR and CDR2 SFDVKD. The V and J ends lost 3 bases and 7 bases, in that order; junction bases with no gene match: 9. CDR3 size: 16 residues. The CDR3 DNA follows: TGTGCCACCAGTGATGCCTCGGGCGGGAGGGTAAATGAGCAGTTCTTC. This encodes CATSDASGGRVNEQFF.

This clonotype was counted at least ten times. This chain links TRBV5-1 with TRBJ1-2; D is possibly TRBD1 (6 bases). CDR1 is SGHRS, CDR2 YFSETQ, per germline. This CDR3 has 13 residues. Trimming stripped 3 bases from V and 6 bases from J, with 12 bases between. CDR3 sequence (DNA): TGCGCCAGCAGCTACACAGGGTCGGATGGCTACACCTTC. Its protein is CASSYTGSDGYTF. Based on the CDR3 plus reference TRBV5-1 and TRBJ1-2, the full variable domain is KAGVTQTPRYLIKTRGQQVTLSCSPISGHRSVSWYQQTPGQGLQFLFEYFSETQRNKGNFPGRFSGRQFSNSRSEMNVSTLELGDSALYLCASSYTGSDGYTFGSGTRLTVV.

The V and J genes are TRBV5-1 and TRBJ2-2; D is possibly TRBD1 (6 bases). The CDR3 loop spans 16 amino acids. Germline V CDR1 and CDR2: SGHRS, YFSETQ. Trimming shortened V by 0 bases and J by 2 bases, and 11 bases separated the two germline ends. The CDR3 is CASSLGTGTNTGELFF. The CDR3, as DNA: TGCGCCAGCAGCTTGGGGACCGGGACAAACACCGGGGAGCTGTTTTTT.

This clonotype came up many times. The chain uses TRBV20-1 and TRBJ2-5; TRBD1 might be the D (7 bases). The CDR3 runs to 15 residues. CDR1 is DFQATT, CDR2 SNEGSKA, per germline (reference sequence). The V end was cut by 5 bases, the J end by 1 base, with 17 bases between. CDR3 DNA sequence: TGCAGTGCTGTACAGGGGAACGGGGGCCAAGAGACCCAGTACTTC. The encoded protein is CSAVQGNGGQETQYF.

This clonotype has more than one count but fewer than ten. The genes are TRBV5-1 and TRBJ2-5; D remains ambiguous. Per the germline V gene, CDR1 is SGHRS and CDR2 is YFSETQ. V shed 6 bases and J shed 1 base, with 13 bases lying between them. CDR3 size: 14 residues. The CDR3 spells CASNARARQETQYF. DNA for the CDR3: TGCGCCAGCAACGCCCGTGCGCGCCAAGAGACCCAGTACTTC.

In its sample, this clonotype was seen a few times. The rearrangement links TRBV6-5 to TRBJ2-7; D perhaps matches TRBD2 (5 bases). Per germline, CDR1 MNHEY and CDR2 SVGAGI. There are 15 residues in the CDR3. Trimming removed 1 base at V and 3 bases at J, with 13 bases between. The CDR3 protein is CASSYFEGINYEQYF. For the CDR3, the DNA is TGTGCCAGCAGTTACTTCGAGGGAATTAACTACGAGCAGTACTTC.

This clonotype was found a few times. This chain joins TRBV5-1 and TRBJ2-7, with 14 bases that match TRBD2. V trimming: 4 bases; J trimming: 5 bases; junction bases outside the gene matches: 8. From germline, CDR1 is SGHRS and CDR2 YFSETQ. The CDR3 consists of 16 residues. The CDR3 protein is CASSPGGTSGSDEQYF. In nucleotides, the CDR3 is TGCGCCAGCAGCCCGGGGGGGACTAGCGGGAGCGACGAGCAGTACTTC.

This clonotype was counted ten times or more. This sequence joins TRBV5-6 and TRBJ2-7; 14 bases line up with TRBD2. Germline values: CDR1 SGHDT, CDR2 YYEEEE. V gave up 3 bases and J gave up 4 bases; unmatched junction bases: 3. This CDR3 comprises 15 residues. The CDR3 nucleotides are TGTGCCAGCAGCTCCGGGACTAGCGGGAGATACGAGCAGTACTTC. This encodes CASSSGTSGRYEQYF. Full variable domain (remainder filled in from reference TRBV5-6 and TRBJ2-7): DAGVTQSPTHLIKTRGQQVTLRCSPKSGHDTVSWYQQALGQGPQFIFQYYEEEERQRGNFPDRFSGHQFPNYSSELNVNALLLGDSALYLCASSSGTSGRYEQYFGPGTRLTVT.

This clonotype was recorded at least ten times. J is TRBJ2-1 and V is TRBV24-1; D is possibly TRBD2 (6 bases). Germline-derived CDR1 and CDR2 are KGHDR and SFDVKD. V lost 9 bases and J lost 0, with 23 bases in between. The CDR3 contains 18 residues. CDR3 sequence reads: CATLPRGAAGTSYNEQFF. Written as DNA, the CDR3 is TGTGCCACCCTCCCGAGGGGCGCCGCGGGGACCTCCTACAATGAGCAGTTCTTC.

As for this clonotype: Germline and junction disagree at one end, which may indicate a read error. The rearrangement links TRBV10-3 to TRBJ1-5; 8 bases fit TRBD1. CDR1 and CDR2 (germline): ENHRY, SYGVKD. There are 18 residues in the CDR3. CDR3 nucleotide sequence: TGTACCATCAGCGGATCACCGGGACAGGTATATAGCAATCAGCCCCAGCATTTT. Its protein product is CTISGSPGQVYSNQPQHF.

The chain is built from TRBV30 and TRBJ2-7; D uncertain. Germline V gene sequence: CDR1 GTSNPN, CDR2 SVGIG (reference sequence). V was pared by 0 bases and J by 1 base, with 10 bases between. The CDR3 has 14 amino acids. In DNA, the CDR3 is TGTGCCTGGAGTGTACGGTACCCTTCCTACGAGCAGTACTTC. Translation: CAWSVRYPSYEQYF.

This clonotype occurred many times. V usage is TRBV7-8 and J usage is TRBJ2-3, with 14 bases aligning to TRBD2. Germline V gene sequence: CDR1 SGHVS, CDR2 FQNEAQ. CDR3 length equals 16 residues. V lost 3 bases to trimming and J lost 4 bases; unmatched junction nucleotides: 3. CDR3 loop: CASSFRLAGGPDTQYF. In DNA form, the CDR3 reads TGTGCCAGCAGCTTCAGACTAGCGGGGGGGCCAGATACGCAGTATTTT.

This clonotype was seen a few times. The chain carries TRBV20-1 and TRBJ2-2; D gene ambiguous. With 3 bases removed from V and 6 bases from J, the gap between germline ends came to 11 bases. The CDR3 covers 13 residues. The germline gives CDR1 DFQATT, CDR2 SNEGSKA (reference sequence). CDR3 nucleotides: TGCAGTGCTAGTCCCTCGTCTGCCGGGGAGCTGTTTTTT. Residues: CSASPSSAGELFF.